This T cell receptor (beta chain) was found in a study of cytomegalovirus exposure and HLA in healthy donors. Amplification used 60 Vbeta primers and 13 Jbeta primers. The repertoire was sequenced with immunoSEQ multiplex PCR; TCRdb's copy has only in-frame clones and lacks some. The table has some 150,000 clones, 80% seen once. CDR1 is MGHDK, CDR2 SYGVNS, per germline. The CDR3 totals 14 residues. Trimming stripped 1 base from V and 3 bases from J, with 8 bases between. This chain links TRBV25-1 with TRBJ2-3, with D maybe TRBD2 (5 bases). Sequencing used PBMCs. The source of this sequence is a woman in her forties or fifties in good health and CMV-seropositive. This chain's CDR3 is CASSESWTTDTQYF. The CDR3 region has the DNA TGTGCCAGCAGTGAATCCTGGACTACAGATACGCAGTATTTT.